The rows below give T cell receptor beta chains drawn from one sample of a study of blood T cells in healthy people across ages. Using its own MiXCR run on the 5' RACE reads, TCRdb lists one record per CDR3 protein. The data contain 1.5 million to 2 million distinct CDR3 sequences, approximately 30% of them singletons. The source material was blood. These receptors all stem from a woman aged 25 to 39 in good health. Each CDR3 is given with its conserved first and last residue.

v_call: TRBV25-1
cdr3_length: 14
cdr3_aa: CASSGPGAIEKLFF

v_call: TRBV7-2
cdr3_length: 17
cdr3_aa: CASSYRDQGASNQPQHF

v_call: TRBV7-9
cdr3_length: 17
cdr3_aa: CASSLALARGHQETQYF

v_call: TRBV30
cdr3_length: 13
cdr3_aa: CAWSLGGSYEQDF

v_call: TRBV6-1
cdr3_length: 14
cdr3_aa: CASSKYDSNQPQHF

v_call: TRBV29-1
cdr3_length: 15
cdr3_aa: CSVEKRTGKDYGYTF

v_call: TRBV12-3/TRBV12-4
cdr3_length: 13
cdr3_aa: CASSTGAKETQYF

v_call: TRBV5-1
cdr3_length: 15
cdr3_aa: CASTTQGASYNEQFF

v_call: TRBV11-3
cdr3_length: 19
cdr3_aa: CASSLGVLAGEIYTGELFF

v_call: TRBV6-6
cdr3_length: 15
cdr3_aa: CASSYDRGSTDTQYF

v_call: TRBV7-9
cdr3_length: 14
cdr3_aa: CASSRGTGYETQYF

v_call: TRBV29-1
cdr3_length: 11
cdr3_aa: CSVVDRGLQYF

v_call: TRBV6-6
cdr3_length: 14
cdr3_aa: CASSHRTFNYGYTF

v_call: TRBV12-5
cdr3_length: 14
cdr3_aa: CASGLGQGEETQYF

v_call: TRBV11-2
cdr3_length: 17
cdr3_aa: CASSLGRAGGPYNEQFF

v_call: TRBV7-9
cdr3_length: 13
cdr3_aa: CASVGQTNEKLFF

v_call: TRBV18
cdr3_length: 12
cdr3_aa: CASSPSPPEQYF

v_call: TRBV5-5
cdr3_length: 13
cdr3_aa: CASQRSLNYGYTF

v_call: TRBV5-1
cdr3_length: 14
cdr3_aa: CASSLDGLVTEAFF

v_call: TRBV7-2
cdr3_length: 14
cdr3_aa: CASSSGTGSYERYF

v_call: TRBV7-2
cdr3_length: 17
cdr3_aa: CASSLNPAGPRGNEQFF

v_call: TRBV9
cdr3_length: 12
cdr3_aa: CASSPTSDTIYF